Listed below are T cell receptor beta chains from one sample, sequenced in a study of cytomegalovirus exposure and HLA in healthy donors. Sequenced by immunoSEQ multiplex PCR; TCRdb stores in-frame clones only, minus some. The table includes roughly 180,000 clones, 78% detected once. The sample was PBMCs. The receptor source for this set is a woman aged 45-59 years in good health and CMV-seropositive. The CDR3 runs from the conserved cysteine through the conserved F or W. D genes are given only for firm matches. Clone sizes are given selectively: once, few, many, or a class where the clone is expanded.

CDR3 DNA | CDR3 protein | clone size | V gene | D gene | J gene
TGCGCCACTTCGGGACAGGGGGCTACAGATACGCAGTATTTT | CATSGQGATDTQYF | NA | TRBV5-1 | TRBD1 | TRBJ2-3
TGTGCCAGCAGTTTATCACAGGGGGCCTTGAACACTGAAGCTTTCTTT | CASSLSQGALNTEAFF | NA | TRBV5-4 | TRBD1 | TRBJ1-1
TGCGCCAGCAGCCGGCAGGCGGGGGCCTACGAGCAGTACTTC | CASSRQAGAYEQYF | NA | TRBV5-1 | TRBD2 | TRBJ2-7
TGTGCCAGTACCCCCGAGCTGTTGGACACTGAAGCTTTCTTT | CASTPELLDTEAFF | NA | TRBV19 | NA | TRBJ1-1
TGTGCCAGCAGCTTAGAGACCGGGACAGGGATCTACGAGCAGTACTTC | CASSLETGTGIYEQYF | NA | TRBV7-6 | TRBD1 | TRBJ2-7
TGTGCCAGCACCTTGGGACAGGACTATGGCTACACCTTC | CASTLGQDYGYTF | NA | TRBV6-1 | TRBD1 | TRBJ1-2
TGCGCCAGCAGCCTTGGCGGTGGTAATGAAAAACTGTTTTTT | CASSLGGGNEKLFF | NA | TRBV5-1 | NA | TRBJ1-4
TGTGCCAGCAGCGCAACAGGGGGTCTTCAGCCCCAGCATTTT | CASSATGGLQPQHF | NA | TRBV9 | TRBD1 | TRBJ1-5
TGTGCCAGCAGCTTAGGAGAGATTGGCACAGATACGCAGTATTTT | CASSLGEIGTDTQYF | NA | TRBV13 | NA | TRBJ2-3
TGTGCCAGCAGCAACTATAGCGGGGGGGGTTGGACAGATACGCAGTATTTT | CASSNYSGGGWTDTQYF | NA | TRBV7-3 | TRBD2 | TRBJ2-3
TGTGCCACCAGCAGAGATATGGGCTTTGAGCAGTTCTTC | CATSRDMGFEQFF | few | TRBV15 | NA | TRBJ2-1
TGTGCCAGCAGCTGGGGGGGAACTGAAGCTTTCTTT | CASSWGGTEAFF | NA | TRBV5-6 | NA | TRBJ1-1
TGTGCCAGCAGCCAAGAACCCACGGGATCCTACGAGCAGTACTTC | CASSQEPTGSYEQYF | NA | TRBV4-2 | NA | TRBJ2-7
TGCGCCAGCAGCTTGGATGATGGCACAGGGGAGCAGTTCTTC | CASSLDDGTGEQFF | NA | TRBV5-1 | NA | TRBJ2-1
TGTGGCATCAGGGCAGGAAGGAACACTGAAGCTTTCTTT | CGIRAGRNTEAFF | NA | TRBV10-3 | NA | TRBJ1-1
TGTGCCAGCAGTTCAGGGGATAGAAACACCATATATTTT | CASSSGDRNTIYF | NA | TRBV6-5 | NA | TRBJ1-3
TGTGCCAGCAGCTTGAGAGCGGAAGAGACCCAGTACTTC | CASSLRAEETQYF | once | TRBV5-4 | NA | TRBJ2-5
TGTGCCAGCAGCTTAGAACCTAGCGGGATGTACGAGCAGTACTTC | CASSLEPSGMYEQYF | once | TRBV11-3 | TRBD2 | TRBJ2-7
TGTGCCAGCAGGCCTAGTGTCAACTATGGCTACACCTTC | CASRPSVNYGYTF | NA | TRBV6-5 | NA | TRBJ1-2
TGCGCCAGCAGCCAAGATGGACGGGGTGGCTACACCTTC | CASSQDGRGGYTF | NA | TRBV4-1 | NA | TRBJ1-2
TGTGCCTGGAGTTTAGGGCTAGCGGGGGCCTCTCCTAGGGATACGCAGTATTTT | CAWSLGLAGASPRDTQYF | NA | TRBV30 | TRBD2 | TRBJ2-3
TGTGCCAGCAGCGCCGGGACTAGCTGGAGTGAGCAGTTCTTC | CASSAGTSWSEQFF | NA | TRBV9 | TRBD2 | TRBJ2-1
TGTGCCAGCAGCTCGGGACAGGGGGACGAGTTTAACTATGGCTACACCTTC | CASSSGQGDEFNYGYTF | NA | TRBV5-4 | TRBD1 | TRBJ1-2
TGTGCCAGCAGCCAAGATTGGGCAACTGGAAACACCATATATTTT | CASSQDWATGNTIYF | NA | TRBV4-2 | NA | TRBJ1-3
TGTGCCAGCAGCTTGTCCGGGGGGATGCACGAGCAGTACTTC | CASSLSGGMHEQYF | NA | TRBV7-3 | TRBD2 | TRBJ2-7